This T cell receptor (beta chain) was found in a study of Ad26.COV2.S vaccination and SARS-CoV-2 variants. Measured with immunoSEQ multiplex PCR; TCRdb has only the in-frame clones, and not every one. The repertoire holds about 320,000 clones, roughly 90% seen once, with approximately 5.8% in the top ten. Regarding treatment: around 19 received Ad26.COV2.S at low or high dose, single or two shots; roughly five received placebo; per-sample allocation not given. Samples were taken on day 63 after the first vaccine or placebo injection. Boston hosted the donor, who was an adult aged 18-55 years. In the vaccine, an Ad26 vector expressed the SARS-CoV-2 spike of the Wuhan strain. This CDR3 has 15 amino acids. Germline V gene sequence: CDR1 MNHEY, CDR2 SMNVEV (reference sequence). Trimming left V 4 bases short and J 8 bases short, with 20 bases between. Points from the study as a whole: Placebo and vaccine recipients had non-spike TCR breadth that was similar. The analyses of TCR breadth and depth may have understated the size of total T cell responses.

Of note for this clone: What it binds is unknown.

This sequence was found in a person aged 18-65 years who received the Ad26.COV2.S COVID-19 vaccine or a placebo. The sample consisted of peripheral blood, taken in a trial of Ad26.COV2.S vaccine versus placebo. The chain recombines TRBV27 with TRBJ1-1; tentatively, D is TRBD1 (5 bases). In nucleotides, the CDR3 is TGTGCCAGCAGTTCCCCCCCGGGGACCCCCGCCGAAGCTTTCTTT. Amino acid sequence: CASSSPPGTPAEAFF.